Listed here are 16 T cell receptor beta chains from one sample, sequenced in a study of T cell repertoires in aging, cancer and after chemotherapy. TCR beta rearrangements were amplified from peripheral blood genomic DNA. TRB rearrangements spanning V, D and J were amplified using mixed TRB-A/B primers. TCRdb processed the multiplex PCR reads anew with MiXCR; each CDR3 protein has one entry. Of fewer than 15,000 distinct CDR3 sequences in the sample, approximately 34% were seen once. The specimen sequenced was blood. The receptors here all came from a human donor in good health. The donor label of this sample is uncertain.

This clonotype was seen more than once but under ten times. V and J are TRBV6-1 and TRBJ2-3; 12 bases are shared with TRBD2. The J segment lost 6 bases and the V segment lost 2 bases, leaving 3 bases of the junction unmatched. Germline V gene data show CDR1 as MNHNS and CDR2 as SASEGT. The CDR3 length is 15 residues. In nucleotides, the CDR3 is TGTGCCAGCAGTGAACTAGCGGGAGGGTCGGATACGCAGTATTTT. Translating it yields CASSELAGGSDTQYF.

V usage is TRBV6-5 and J usage is TRBJ2-2, with 7 positions matching TRBD1. Losses at the gene ends were 2 bases for V and 5 bases for J; bases not matched to a gene: 8. Germline assignment: CDR1 MNHEY and CDR2 SVGAGI. The CDR3 covers 16 residues. Written as DNA, the CDR3 is TGTGCCAGCAGTTACGCTGACAGGGTTATTACCGGGGAGCTGTTTTTT. Translated: CASSYADRVITGELFF.

V is TRBV6-4 and J is TRBJ1-3, with no clear D. Looked up from germline, CDR1 is MRHNA and CDR2 is SNTAGT. Between the trimmed V and J ends, which lost 6 bases and 0 bases, there was a span of 12 bases. The CDR3 covers 15 residues. This CDR3 reads CASRPRDNSGNTIYF. DNA of the CDR3: TGTGCCAGCAGGCCAAGGGATAACTCTGGAAACACCATATATTTT.

The genes are TRBV11-3 and TRBJ2-7, with 7 bases aligning to TRBD1. Germline CDR1 reads SGHNT; CDR2 reads YENEEA. CDR3 length equals 15 residues. Losses at the gene ends were 3 bases for V and 5 bases for J; bases not matched to a gene: 10. In nucleotides, the CDR3 is TGTGCCAGCAGCTTGGCTCGTGGCAGGGGGAACGAGCAGTACTTC. Translation gives CASSLARGRGNEQYF.

V and J are TRBV7-9 and TRBJ2-3; tentatively, D is TRBD2 (7 bases). Germline loops: CDR1 SEHNR, CDR2 FQNEAQ (reference sequence). V was clipped by 5 bases and J by 0 bases, with 21 bases between them. The CDR3 contains 18 residues. The CDR3 loop reads CASSPSTTRGLSTDTQYF. In DNA, the CDR3 is TGTGCCAGCAGCCCCTCAACTACGCGGGGGCTGAGCACAGATACGCAGTATTTT.

This CDR3 is CASSLRVNEQFF. The CDR3 nucleotides read TGTGCCAGCAGCCTCAGGGTAAATGAGCAGTTCTTC. V is TRBV12-3 or TRBV12-4 and J is TRBJ2-1; tentative D call: TRBD1 (5 bases). V lost 6 bases and J lost 7, with 10 bases in between. This CDR3 has 12 amino acids.

The DNA for the CDR3 is TGTGCCAGCTCACCACCCGCGGGACAGGGGGCGATATATTTT. It specifies CASSPPAGQGAIYF. The chain employs TRBV18 and TRBJ1-3, with TRBD1 identical over 12 bases. In germline, CDR1 is KGHSH, CDR2 LQKENI. The CDR3 has 14 residues. Losses at the gene ends were 0 bases for V and 13 bases for J; bases not matched to a gene: 4.

This clonotype is classed as medium-sized (0.01 to 0.1%). The genes are TRBV19 and TRBJ2-7; D is uncertain. The CDR3 sequence is 15 residues long. V was trimmed by 3 bases and J by 1 base, leaving 13 bases between them. The germline gives CDR1 LNHDA, CDR2 SQIVND (reference sequence). Here the CDR3 reads CASSIVRVPSYEQYF. The CDR3 region has the DNA TGTGCCAGTAGTATTGTTAGGGTCCCTTCCTACGAGCAGTACTTC.

This chain uses TRBV7-9 with TRBJ1-4; 8 bases are a match to TRBD1. Germline V gives CDR1 SEHNR, CDR2 FQNEAQ (reference sequence). Germline trimming cut 5 bases from V and 7 bases from J; bases unmatched to any gene: 9. The CDR3 sequence is 15 residues long. DNA for the CDR3: TGTGCCAGCAGCCCGACCGGACAGGGAGGTGAAAAACTGTTTTTT. Translated, it gives CASSPTGQGGEKLFF.

In its sample, this clonotype ranks as medium-sized. The genes are TRBV29-1 and TRBJ2-1, with unresolved D. CDR3 length: 12 amino acids. Looked up from germline, CDR1 is SQVTM and CDR2 is ANQGSEA. V was pared by 8 bases and J by 8 bases, with 16 bases between. CDR3 amino acids: CSLTSGSDEQFF. CDR3 sequence (DNA): TGCAGCTTGACCTCCGGGTCGGATGAGCAGTTCTTC.

This clonotype qualifies as medium-sized. The CDR3 reads CASSLKLAGAEDTQYF. CDR3 DNA sequence: TGTGCCAGCAGCTTGAAACTAGCGGGGGCGGAAGATACGCAGTATTTT. The chain combines TRBV11-3 with TRBJ2-3; 11 nucleotides match TRBD2. Germline-derived CDR1 and CDR2 are SGHNT and YENEEA. The ends lost 3 bases at V and 5 bases at J; junction bases unmatched: 7. This CDR3 contains 16 residues.

Regarding this clonotype: It is likely a read error, because the conserved phenylalanine at the end of the CDR3 is missing. The limits of the CDR3 on the DNA are not certain, so only TCRdb's listed CDR3 is given. The chain carries TRBV6-1 and TRBJ2-5; the DNA was not compared with TRBD2, the D call given in the table. The CDR3 length is 8 residues, termini included. Germline loops: CDR1 MNHNS, CDR2 SASEGT. The CDR3 sequence: CASSGLAG.

In its sample, this clonotype was seen a few times. The chain couples TRBV6-2 or TRBV6-3 to TRBJ2-1; 14 bases fit TRBD2. After removal of 5 bases from V and 7 bases from J, the junction contained 7 bases not matched to a gene. Germline V gene data show CDR1 as MNHEY and CDR2 as SVGEGT. The CDR3 sequence is 16 residues long. The DNA for the CDR3 is TGTGCCAGCAGTAACGCCGGGACTAGCGGGAGTAATGAGCAGTTCTTC. Translating it yields CASSNAGTSGSNEQFF.

This chain joins TRBV27 and TRBJ2-3; D gene uncertain. V lost 4 bases to trimming and J lost 0 bases, with 5 bases between them. Per the germline V gene, CDR1 is MNHEY and CDR2 is SMNVEV (reference sequence). This CDR3 has 13 amino acids. CDR3 in DNA: TGTGCCAGCAGTTCTGAAAGCACAGATACGCAGTATTTT. Protein product: CASSSESTDTQYF.

The chain carries TRBV12-3 or TRBV12-4 and TRBJ2-7; TRBD2 matches 13 bases. The CDR3 length is 15 residues. V lost 5 bases to trimming and J lost 4 bases; unmatched junction nucleotides: 5. DNA of the CDR3: TGTGCCAGCAGTCAACGGACTAGCGGGGGTTACGAGCAGTACTTC. Amino acids: CASSQRTSGGYEQYF.

The sample holds a few counts of this clonotype. The chain is built from TRBV6-1 and TRBJ1-5; D uncertain. This CDR3 has 12 amino acids. Trimming shortened V by 5 bases and J by 7 bases, and 9 bases separated the two germline ends. Germline V gene lookup returns CDR1 MNHNS and CDR2 SASEGT. CDR3 amino acids: CASSNPLQPQHF. The CDR3 nucleotides read TGTGCCAGCAGTAATCCTTTGCAGCCCCAGCATTTT.